The sequence of this TCR beta chain was determined in a study of vaccination and CD4 T cells after COVID-19. At the level of the study: Six males and four females, two of them Hispanic, were enrolled as convalescents.

The Oncomine TCR Beta short-read assay was applied to DNA of cultured CD4+ T cells. TCRdb re-derived calls from the PCR reads in MiXCR, one entry per CDR3 protein. The table has roughly 15,000 distinct CDR3 sequences, about 83% seen once. Study conclusions and caveats: Vaccine-specific clones numbering 304 of 307 showed spike mono-reactivity in convalescent patients.

A remark on this clonotype: Its antigen is still unknown.

Germline loops: CDR1 LGHDT, CDR2 YNNKEL (reference sequence). CDR3 length: 14 residues. V lost 3 bases to trimming and J lost 7 bases; unmatched junction nucleotides: 3. The treatment: approximately nine-day PBMC culture with coronavirus spike peptide pools or control peptides (ViraFEST assay). PBMCs were cultured at two million per well with roughly 10 IU/ml IL-2 and approximately 9.7 ug/ml peptide pools. Sequencing used CD4+ T cells from blood, cultured in vitro, obtained after SARS-CoV-2 vaccination. This TCR came from a human donor who received a COVID-19 vaccine. The chain carries TRBV3-1 and TRBJ1-6; 7 positions match TRBD1. In DNA, the CDR3 is TGTGCCAGCAGCCAGGGCAGGGGGAATTCACCCCTCCACTTT. Its protein product is CASSQGRGNSPLHF.